This TCR beta chain derives from a study of T cells after yellow fever vaccination. MiXCR was run by TCRdb on the 5' RACE reads, yielding one entry per CDR3 protein. The data contain about 340,000 distinct CDR3 sequences, roughly 4.3% of them seen just once; the ten biggest clones take up roughly 26%. CDR3 length equals 15 residues. Germline V gene lookup returns CDR1 LGHNA and CDR2 YSLEER. Deletions cut 0 bases from V and 8 bases from J, with 16 bases between. As concerns this clonotype: What it binds is not known.

General study findings and limits: Reappearance after the booster was seen for most primary-vaccination clones, at around 95% CD4 and around 88% CD8. It was the secondary response that reached its peak faster, day 5 versus 15, but it was weaker. The CD4 compartment and the CD8 compartment contained a small share of clonotypes in common.

The clonotype was recovered from a man aged 18 to 30 who received the YFV17D yellow fever vaccine. This chain uses TRBV4-3 with TRBJ1-2; D gene ambiguous. The input for sequencing was PBMCs, taken 5 days after the yellow fever booster vaccination. CDR3 in DNA: TGCGCCAGCAGCCAAGAATGGGGAATTGGATCGGGCTACACCTTC. Its protein product is CASSQEWGIGSGYTF.